This TCR beta chain was retrieved from a study of T-cell memory formation after mild COVID-19. The study's findings and limits: Pre-infection memory contained some responding clones, which suggested that cross-reactive memory had joined. Most CD4+ clones that shrank were in CM and EM, while CD8+ ones turned up in EMRA. Later expanders leaned CD4+, whereas day 15 to 85 contracting clones were balanced CD4/CD8.

A word on this clonotype: Its antigen is still unknown.

Each CDR3 protein is one row after TCRdb ran MiXCR on the 5' RACE reads. Of over 150,000 distinct CDR3 sequences listed, 10% to 15% were seen once; the top ten hold approximately 3.4%. The germline V gene has CDR1 SGHRS and CDR2 YFSETQ. The CDR3 extends over 14 amino acids. V dropped 0 bases and J dropped 4 bases, with 8 bases sitting between them. Input material: PBMCs or a T cell subset sorted from them (not recorded which). This clonotype was obtained from a man younger than 30 who had mild COVID-19 (a few samples of this study predate the infection). Cell type and time point are not known. The chain combines TRBV5-1 with TRBJ1-5; possibly TRBD1 for D (5 bases). The chain's CDR3 is CASSLGSGNQPQHF. The CDR3, as DNA: TGCGCCAGCAGCTTGGGATCAGGGAATCAGCCCCAGCATTTT.